The T cell receptor (beta chain) under discussion was sequenced for a study of blood T cell repertoires in COVID-19. Study in general: PBMCs, B-cell-depleted T cells, or T cells provided the cDNA or gDNA that made up the material.

Profiling relied on immunoSEQ multiplex PCR, and the TCRdb table lists in-frame clones only, not all of them. The sample lists fewer than 700,000 clones, around nine tenths seen once, with 7.5% to 9% in the top ten. Germline loops: CDR1 KGHDR, CDR2 SFDVKD. Trimming at V came to 5 bases and at J to 8 bases, leaving 7 bases not matched to a gene. This CDR3 comprises 14 residues. The receptor's source is a woman aged 45 to 65 with COVID-19, enrolled during active disease. The sequenced sample consisted of peripheral blood. V gene TRBV24-1 combines with J gene TRBJ2-1, with 8 bases lining up with TRBD1. CDR3 sequence reads: CATSGSGGMDEQFF. The DNA for the CDR3 is TGTGCCACCAGTGGCTCAGGGGGCATGGATGAGCAGTTCTTC.